This paragraph reports one T cell receptor beta chain. The treatment denotes: oral pan-JAK inhibitor, 5-10 mg twice daily. The data were taken from a study of CD8+ T cells in alopecia areata. cDNA reverse transcribed from extracted RNA served as the sequencing template. Measured with immunoSEQ multiplex PCR; TCRdb has only the in-frame clones, and not every one. Among 110,000 or so clones, 50% to 65% were seen once, and the ten largest hold 3% to 3.5%. Germline V gene lookup returns CDR1 SGHVS and CDR2 FQNEAQ. The V and J ends lost 6 bases and 0 bases respectively, with 12 bases between them. This CDR3 has 15 residues.

The chain carries TRBV7-8 and TRBJ1-3; a possible D gene is TRBD1 (5 bases). Sequencing was performed on CD4+ T cells sorted from blood, taken at week 24, from a patient treated with tofacitinib. The TCR originated in a human donor with alopecia areata. The DNA for the CDR3 is TGTGCCAGCAGTTATACAGGAAGCTCTGGAAACACCATATATTTT. Its translation: CASSYTGSSGNTIYF. The full variable domain, completed using reference TRBV7-8 and TRBJ1-3, is GAGVSQSPRYKVAKRGQDVALRCDPISGHVSLFWYQQALGQGPEFLTYFQNEAQLDKSGLPSDRFFAERPEGSVSTLKIQRTQQEDSAVYLCASSYTGSSGNTIYFGEGSWLTVV.